A single sample is the source of the 31 T cell receptor beta chains below, sequenced in a study of vaccination effects on CD4 cells after COVID-19. With 10 days of culture completed, CD4+ T cells were isolated. Clones were read by immunoSEQ multiplex PCR, and TCRdb kept only the in-frame ones, dropping some. The sample has approximately 60,000 clones, under 85% seen once. Their antigens are not known. The sequencing used CD4+ T cells from PBMCs cultured without peptide, collected before COVID-19 vaccination. The source is a human donor who had a prior SARS-CoV-2 infection.

This clone was detected once. The chain recombines TRBV9 with TRBJ2-3; 14 nucleotides match TRBD2. Trimming at V came to 0 bases and at J to 4 bases, leaving 10 bases not matched to a gene. There are 19 residues in the CDR3. Germline V gives CDR1 SGDLS, CDR2 YYNGEE. The CDR3 sequence: CASSVAAGGLAGVSDTQYF. The CDR3 DNA reads as TGTGCCAGCAGCGTAGCTGCTGGGGGACTAGCGGGGGTGTCAGATACGCAGTATTTT.

V gene TRBV9 combines with J gene TRBJ1-2; D is ambiguous. Germline V gives CDR1 SGDLS, CDR2 YYNGEE. Trimming left V 0 bases short and J 6 bases short, with 12 bases between. The CDR3 spans 14 residues. The CDR3: CASSVGINPNGYTF. The CDR3 coding sequence is TGTGCCAGCAGCGTAGGTATCAATCCTAATGGCTACACCTTC.

DNA for the CDR3: TGTGCCAGCAGTGTGAGGGGGGCGGCGGGCACCGGGGAGCTGTTTTTT. Protein product: CASSVRGAAGTGELFF. The rearrangement joins TRBV9 to TRBJ2-2; the D call may be TRBD1 or TRBD2 (6 bases each). The CDR3 runs to 16 residues. Germline CDR1 reads SGDLS; CDR2 reads YYNGEE. V was shortened by 5 bases and J by 4 bases, with 18 bases between the two germline ends.

The chain carries TRBV30 and TRBJ1-2, with a tentative D call TRBD1 (6 bases). V was shortened by 3 bases and J by 4 bases, with 12 bases between the two germline ends. There are 13 residues in the CDR3. Germline values: CDR1 GTSNPN, CDR2 SVGIG (reference sequence). The CDR3 reads CAWSTGPSYGYTF. For the CDR3, the DNA is TGTGCCTGGAGCACAGGGCCGAGCTATGGCTACACCTTC.

The sample holds a few counts of this clone. This rearrangement joins TRBV5-1 to TRBJ2-7; the match to TRBD1 covers 11 bases. The germline CDR1 and CDR2 sequences are SGHRS and YFSETQ. CDR3 length: 16 residues. Unmatched junction bases numbered 9, after V lost 3 bases and J lost 4 bases. In DNA form, the CDR3 reads TGCGCCAGCAGCTCCAGGGGCGGGACAGGGGGTTACGAGCAGTACTTC. Encoded protein: CASSSRGGTGGYEQYF.

The chain employs TRBV19 and TRBJ2-2; D is unclear. The germline V gene has CDR1 LNHDA and CDR2 SQIVND (reference sequence). V was pared by 4 bases and J by 0 bases, with 12 bases between. CDR3 length: 16 residues. The CDR3 protein is CASSKRQNANTGELFF. As DNA, the CDR3 is TGTGCCAGTAGTAAAAGGCAGAACGCGAACACCGGGGAGCTGTTTTTT.

CDR3 amino acids: CASSSHRGTGGTAARVEQFF. CDR3 DNA: TGTGCCAGCAGCTCCCACCGTGGGACAGGGGGCACCGCCGCCCGGGTGGAGCAGTTCTTC. The chain is built from TRBV11-3 and TRBJ2-1, with TRBD1 identical over 12 bases. This CDR3 has 20 residues. The germline V gene encodes CDR1 SGHNT and CDR2 YENEEA. The J segment lost 10 bases and the V segment lost 4 bases, leaving 23 bases of the junction unmatched.

This chain uses TRBV6-5 with TRBJ1-5, with TRBD1 as a possible D gene (5 bases). V lost 6 bases and J 2 bases, leaving 14 bases between the germline ends. The CDR3 consists of 15 residues. Germline loops: CDR1 MNHEY, CDR2 SVGAGI. CDR3 DNA: TGTGCCAGCAGGGGGGGACGGACTCGCAATCAGCCCCAGCATTTT. This sequence encodes CASRGGRTRNQPQHF.

The chain links TRBV6-5 to TRBJ2-3, with 11 bases lining up with TRBD2. V lost 1 base to trimming and J lost 5 bases; unmatched junction nucleotides: 2. This CDR3 has 15 amino acids. Germline-derived CDR1 and CDR2 are MNHEY and SVGAGI. The DNA of the CDR3 is TGTGCCAGCAGTTACTTAGCGGGAGGGGAAGATACGCAGTATTTT. Its protein is CASSYLAGGEDTQYF.

The chain is built from TRBV6-1 and TRBJ2-7; D is unresolved. Trimming stripped 2 bases from V and 2 bases from J, with 10 bases between. The CDR3 runs 14 residues. Germline CDR1 and CDR2: MNHNS and SASEGT. The CDR3 spells CASSESHATYEQYF. For the CDR3, the DNA is TGTGCCAGCAGTGAATCTCACGCGACCTACGAGCAGTACTTC.

This clone has just one count. The chain combines TRBV7-9 with TRBJ1-2; perhaps TRBD1 as D (6 bases). The germline V gene has CDR1 SEHNR and CDR2 FQNEAQ (reference sequence). V lost 5 bases and J 4 bases, leaving 17 bases between the germline ends. CDR3 size: 15 residues. CDR3 residues: CASSLRGIGTYGYTF. CDR3 bases: TGTGCCAGCAGCCTCAGGGGAATCGGTACCTATGGCTACACCTTC.

This clone was observed a handful of times. The chain employs TRBV7-9 and TRBJ1-3; 7 bases match TRBD1. The CDR3 sequence is 15 residues long. The germline V gene encodes CDR1 SEHNR and CDR2 FQNEAQ (reference sequence). The ends lost 5 bases at V and 6 bases at J; junction bases unmatched: 10. CDR3 residues: CASSARNRGKNTIYF. The CDR3 DNA sequence: TGTGCCAGCAGCGCGCGGAACAGGGGAAAAAACACCATATATTTT.

The chain joins TRBV5-4 to TRBJ1-1; no clear D. Trimming removed 0 bases from V and 5 bases from J, with 11 bases in between. Germline V lookup: CDR1 SGHNT, CDR2 YYREEE (reference sequence). This CDR3 contains 14 residues. The chain's CDR3 is CASSLANGETEAFF. In DNA, the CDR3 is TGTGCCAGCAGCTTGGCGAATGGGGAGACTGAAGCTTTCTTT.

Written as DNA, the CDR3 is TGTGCCAGCAGCTTAACCCGGCGGGACGAGCAGTACTTC. This encodes CASSLTRRDEQYF. V usage is TRBV7-3 and J usage is TRBJ2-7, with D possibly being TRBD2 (5 bases). V lost 0 bases and J lost 5, with 8 bases in between. In germline, CDR1 is SGHTA, CDR2 FQGTGA. The CDR3 is 13 amino acids.

The chain joins TRBV25-1 to TRBJ2-2; D is uncertain. Germline values: CDR1 MGHDK, CDR2 SYGVNS. The CDR3 contains 14 residues. Trimming removed 4 bases at V and 9 bases at J, with 15 bases between. The CDR3 DNA reads as TGTGCCAGCAGTGCGACTGACGGTTCCTGGGAGCTGTTTTTT. Amino acids: CASSATDGSWELFF.

The chain carries TRBV7-2 and TRBJ2-3; 14 bases match TRBD2. The CDR3 totals 17 residues. After removal of 5 bases from V and 2 bases from J, the junction contained 6 bases not matched to a gene. The germline V gene encodes CDR1 SGHTA and CDR2 FQGNSA. The CDR3 DNA sequence: TGTGCCAGCAGCCCCCGACTAGCGGGAGGGCACACAGATACGCAGTATTTT. The encoded protein is CASSPRLAGGHTDTQYF.

The chain couples TRBV6-6 to TRBJ1-1; D unclear. Trimming cost V 0 bases and J 10 bases, with 12 bases left between them. Germline CDR1 MNHNY, CDR2 SVGAGI (reference sequence). The CDR3 extends over 13 amino acids. CDR3 amino acids: CASSYSLGSPAFF. DNA for the CDR3: TGTGCCAGCAGTTACTCCCTCGGCTCTCCAGCTTTCTTT.

This clone appeared a few times. The chain links TRBV6-2 or TRBV6-3 to TRBJ2-1; D is ambiguous. The CDR3 covers 12 residues. Trimming pared 1 base from V and 8 bases from J, leaving 6 bases between. Per germline, CDR1 MNHEY and CDR2 SVGEGT. CDR3 nucleotide sequence: TGTGCCAGCAGTTACTTTGCCTATGAGCAGTTCTTC. It codes for CASSYFAYEQFF.

This chain uses TRBV29-1 with TRBJ2-1; the match to TRBD2 covers 8 bases. Per germline, CDR1 SQVTM and CDR2 ANQGSEA. J lost 0 bases, V lost 4 bases, and 11 bases had no gene match. The CDR3 has 17 residues. In DNA, the CDR3 is TGCAGCGTTGTACCAAGCGGGAGAGCCTCCTCCTACAATGAGCAGTTCTTC. This sequence encodes CSVVPSGRASSYNEQFF.

The table lists this clone with a count of one. V is TRBV11-3 and J is TRBJ1-6, with 7 bases matching TRBD1. J lost 2 bases, V lost 6 bases, and 4 bases had no gene match. The CDR3 spans 15 residues. CDR1 and CDR2 (germline): SGHNT, YENEEA. CDR3 DNA: TGTGCCAGCAGGACAGGGACGACCTATAATTCACCCCTCCACTTT. This codes for CASRTGTTYNSPLHF.

J is TRBJ2-2 and V is TRBV7-9; 7 positions agree with TRBD1. CDR1 is SEHNR and CDR2 is FQNEAQ in the germline V gene (reference sequence). Losses at the gene ends were 1 base for V and 3 bases for J; bases not matched to a gene: 2. There are 15 residues in the CDR3. The CDR3 DNA follows: TGTGCCAGCAGCTTAGGGGACAGAGACACCGGGGAGCTGTTTTTT. This gives the protein CASSLGDRDTGELFF.

This chain joins TRBV30 and TRBJ1-3, with TRBD1 matching 8 bases. There are 13 residues in the CDR3. V dropped 8 bases and J dropped 4; count of bases not matched to a gene: 7. The V gene's germline CDR1 is GTSNPN and CDR2 SVGIG (reference sequence). CDR3 DNA: TGTGCCCTGAGACAGGGGCCCGGAAACACCATATATTTT. Its protein product is CALRQGPGNTIYF. Combining the CDR3 with reference TRBV30 and TRBJ1-3 gives the whole variable domain SQTIHQWPATLVQPVGSPLSLECTVEGTSNPNLYWYRQAAGRGLQLLFYSVGIGQISSEVPQNLSASRPQDRQFILSSKKLLLSDSGFYLCALRQGPGNTIYFGEGSWLTVV.

The rearrangement joins TRBV30 to TRBJ2-7; no clear D. This CDR3 is built from 15 residues. Germline CDR1 reads GTSNPN; CDR2 reads SVGIG (reference sequence). Trimming took off 2 bases at V and 1 base at J, with 15 bases between the two ends. CDR3 sequence reads: CAWSRGGVRSYEQYF. The CDR3 bases are TGTGCCTGGAGTCGTGGTGGGGTACGATCCTACGAGCAGTACTTC. The full variable domain, rest sourced from reference TRBV30 and TRBJ2-7, is SQTIHQWPATLVQPVGSPLSLECTVEGTSNPNLYWYRQAAGRGLQLLFYSVGIGQISSEVPQNLSASRPQDRQFILSSKKLLLSDSGFYLCAWSRGGVRSYEQYFGPGTRLTVT.

The chain employs TRBV10-3 and TRBJ2-2; D uncertain. Germline V CDR1 and CDR2: ENHRY, SYGVKD. The CDR3 has 19 residues. V lost 1 base, J lost 3 bases, and 21 bases lay in between. For the CDR3, the DNA is TGTGCCATCAGTGAGTGGTCTGAGAAAAACGGTCGATACACCGGGGAGCTGTTTTTT. Protein: CAISEWSEKNGRYTGELFF.

J is TRBJ2-1 and V is TRBV19, with 11 bases that match TRBD2. Germline V CDR1 and CDR2: LNHDA, SQIVND (reference sequence). This CDR3 comprises 15 residues. J was trimmed by 5 bases and V by 3 bases; bases with no gene match: 3. CDR3 DNA sequence: TGTGCCAGTAGTATCCGACTAGCGGGACACAATGAGCAGTTCTTC. Translated, it gives CASSIRLAGHNEQFF.

The chain joins TRBV10-3 to TRBJ2-5; D may be TRBD1 (6 bases). The germline CDR1 and CDR2 sequences are ENHRY and SYGVKD. The CDR3 runs to 13 residues. Trimming took 7 bases from V and 5 from J, leaving 14 bases between them. This CDR3 reads CAIKDRSSETQYF. The CDR3 DNA is TGTGCCATCAAGGACAGATCGTCCGAGACCCAGTACTTC.

Only one count was recorded for this clone. The chain has TRBV4-3 and TRBJ2-7; 14 bases fit TRBD2. The CDR3 contains 15 residues. CDR1 LGHNA and CDR2 YSLEER come from the germline V gene. Trimming at V came to 3 bases and at J to 6 bases, leaving 4 bases not matched to a gene. The CDR3 protein is CASSQGTSGSSEQYF. The CDR3 region has the DNA TGCGCCAGCAGCCAGGGGACTAGCGGGAGTAGCGAGCAGTACTTC.

This chain connects TRBV18 to TRBJ2-7; the match to TRBD2 covers 13 bases. Germline CDR1 and CDR2: KGHSH and LQKENI. V shed 0 bases and J 3 bases; nucleotides not matched to a gene: 2. The CDR3 extends over 16 amino acids. This CDR3 is CASSPPGTSGIYEQYF. In nucleotides, the CDR3 is TGTGCCAGCTCACCACCGGGGACTAGCGGGATCTACGAGCAGTACTTC.

V usage is TRBV10-3 and J usage is TRBJ2-1; D remains ambiguous. The germline gives CDR1 ENHRY, CDR2 SYGVKD. The CDR3 contains 15 residues. V lost 5 bases and J lost 3, with 14 bases in between. The CDR3 nucleotides read TGTGCCATCAGTTCCACCGGCCTAATCTACAATGAGCAGTTCTTC. Translating it yields CAISSTGLIYNEQFF.

The chain recombines TRBV5-4 with TRBJ2-3, with D uncertain. CDR3 size: 16 residues. Germline V gene data show CDR1 as SGHNT and CDR2 as YYREEE (reference sequence). V lost 0 bases and J lost 4, with 15 bases in between. CDR3 sequence (DNA): TGTGCCAGCAGCTTGGGTGGGGTCGGTTGGGCAGATACGCAGTATTTT. Translated, it gives CASSLGGVGWADTQYF.

The V and J genes are TRBV7-8 and TRBJ2-5; D is possibly TRBD2 (7 bases). Germline lookup yields CDR1 SGHVS and CDR2 FQNEAQ. The length of the CDR3 is 15 residues. V shed 7 bases and J shed 0 bases, with 15 bases lying between them. CDR3 sequence: CASNLGRGDQETQYF. DNA for the CDR3: TGTGCCAGCAACCTTGGGAGGGGGGACCAAGAGACCCAGTACTTC.